Included here is one T cell receptor (beta chain) sequence, with context. Its target is unknown. Only in-frame clones appear in the TCRdb table, and some are missing; sequencing was by immunoSEQ multiplex PCR. The top ten clones hold over 3% of a sample with some 43,000 clones, roughly 89% of them seen once. The sample belongs to a study of tissue T cells after allogeneic stem cell transplantation. On the study more broadly: Several lines of graft-versus-host disease therapy were given to all patients, all with gastrointestinal involvement. Viable blood and marrow gave sorted CD3+ T cells if numbers allowed. General study points: Across patients, clones rarely overlapped, yet motif clusters were shared tissue-specifically. Within patients, tissue anatomy strongly shaped TCR repertoire composition.

The V gene end was trimmed by 2 bases and the J gene end by 0 bases; junction bases not matched to a gene: 6. This CDR3 has 17 residues. Germline V gives CDR1 MNHNS, CDR2 SASEGT. The V call is TRBV6-1, the J call TRBJ2-3, with 9 bases fitting TRBD2. Source: blood, taken before transplantation. The sequence came from a woman aged 35 to 75 who later had graft-versus-host disease after an allogeneic stem cell transplant. The CDR3 DNA reads TGTGCCAGCAGTGAACTAGCGGGAAGTGGGAGCACAGATACGCAGTATTTT. It translates to CASSELAGSGSTDTQYF.